The present T cell receptor beta chain was sequenced within a study of Graves' ophthalmopathy and Graves' hyperthyroidism. Study-wide results and limits: Clonotypes were expanded in thyroid at above 0.001 frequency, and most also appeared in blood.

Hyperthyroidism cases were recent diagnoses of under 2 months' duration in people aged 18 to 65. Physicians reached a diagnosis by relying on clinical symptoms, serum thyroxine, TRAb, thyroid ultrasound and orbital computed tomography. In the case of this clonotype: Its antigen is not identified.

As the template, RNA transcripts were used to amplify TCR beta CDR3 regions. First-round RT-PCR with HTBI primers preceded a second-round multiplex PCR. TCRdb reprocessed the multiplex PCR reads via MiXCR and lists one record per CDR3 protein. The repertoire holds over a million distinct CDR3 sequences, with about 35% as singletons. V was trimmed by 6 bases and J by 2 bases, leaving 19 bases between them. CDR1 MGHDK and CDR2 SYGVNS come from the germline V gene. The CDR3 runs 16 residues. This chain connects TRBV25-1 to TRBJ2-5; possible D gene TRBD2, 5 bases. Sequencing was carried out using peripheral blood or thyroid tissue (not recorded which). The source of this sequence is an adult man with Graves' hyperthyroidism. The DNA of the CDR3 is TGTGCCAGCAGCTTAGGTACCGCGCCGGGACAAGAGACCCAGTACTTC. Protein product: CASSLGTAPGQETQYF.